This T cell receptor beta chain was observed in a study of T cells in women clearing cervical HPV infection. Study overall: Cases' blood sampling followed lesion detection by median approximately 140 days (90 to 200).

The assay was immunoSEQ multiplex PCR, and TCRdb's table has in-frame clones only and misses some. Seen in this sample are under 50,000 clones; the ten most common clones hold about 0.94%. Study-wide points: Richness plus V gene abundances separated cases from controls with AUC about 0.8.

In regard to this clone: Its antigen is as yet unknown. Coverage ceases 3 residues before the CDR3 finishes, and the germline J gene fills in the end.

V lost 7 bases, J lost 0 bases, and 11 bases stayed unmatched. Germline loops: CDR1 SQVTM, CDR2 ANQGSEA. This CDR3 contains 15 residues. This clonotype originated in a woman between 18 and 70 years old with a cervical HPV16 infection that either progressed to CIN3+ or cleared (not recorded which). The sequenced material came from blood buffy coat. V is TRBV29-1 and J is TRBJ2-7, with 8 positions matching TRBD2. The DNA read from the CDR3 is TGCAGCGCCGCCTCCGGGGGGGCGAGCTCCTACGAG. This encodes CSAASGGASSYE. The entire CDR3 sequence reads CSAASGGASSYEQYF.